One and the same sample provided the 3 T cell receptor beta chains below, sequenced in a study of blood T cell repertoires in COVID-19. Assay: immunoSEQ multiplex PCR; the TCRdb copy retains only in-frame clones and omits some. The table records around 140,000 clones, roughly 84% of them present only once. The sequencing sample was made of peripheral blood. The receptors originated from a man aged 55-75 years with acute or convalescent COVID-19.

The V call is TRBV4-2, the J call TRBJ2-5; TRBD1 matches at 8 bases. Germline trimming cut 8 bases from V and 5 bases from J; bases unmatched to any gene: 7. Germline CDR1 LGHNA, CDR2 YNFKEQ. The CDR3 totals 13 residues. The CDR3 sequence is CASGTGTGETQYF. The CDR3 nucleotides read TGTGCCAGCGGAACCGGGACAGGCGAGACCCAGTACTTC.

The chain carries TRBV7-9 and TRBJ1-4; D may be TRBD1 (6 bases). The CDR3 length is 15 residues. Germline V gives CDR1 SEHNR, CDR2 FQNEAQ (reference sequence). The V end lost 3 bases, the J end lost 4 bases, and 12 bases lay between the germline ends. In nucleotides, the CDR3 is TGTGCCAGCAGCTTCGATCAGGGGATTAATGAAAAACTGTTTTTT. Residues: CASSFDQGINEKLFF. The full variable domain, its missing parts supplied by reference TRBV7-9 and TRBJ1-4, is DTGVSQNPRHKITKRGQNVTFRCDPISEHNRLYWYRQTLGQGPEFLTYFQNEAQLEKSRLLSDRFSAERPKGSFSTLEIQRTEQGDSAMYLCASSFDQGINEKLFFGSGTQLSVL.

The V gene is TRBV21-1, the J gene TRBJ2-7; whether TRBD1, the table's D call, matches the DNA was not checked. TRBV21-1 is a pseudogene. There are 15 residues in the CDR3. As DNA, the CDR3 is TGTGCCAGCAGCAAACGGGACAGCCCGACCTACGAGCAGTACTTC. Encoded protein: CASSKRDSPTYEQYF.